This TCR beta chain was profiled in a study of control samples from healthy donors and cancer patients. The length of the CDR3 is 12 residues. Per the germline V gene, CDR1 is LGHNA and CDR2 is YSLEER. Trimming removed 0 bases at V and 3 bases at J, with 3 bases between. The table came from immunoSEQ multiplex PCR; TCRdb's copy has only in-frame clones and leaves some out. The sample holds under 150,000 clones; under 90% are singletons and the top ten take less than 5%. This receptor was obtained from a man younger than 40 in good health. The sample was blood. The chain employs TRBV4-3 and TRBJ2-7; D uncertain. In DNA, the CDR3 is TGCGCCAGCAGCCAAGAGGGCTACGAGCAGTACTTC. As protein: CASSQEGYEQYF.